This T cell receptor beta chain comes out of a study of cytomegalovirus exposure and HLA in healthy donors (dated by TCRdb to the late 2010s). As for the study more broadly: An earlier analysis of roughly 500 of the donors reported about 290 Gb of sequence data and 120 million or so unique TCR beta sequences from about 179 million T cells. Of the 300 to 400 genotyped donors, about 84% fell in the genetic ancestry cluster associated with self-reported Caucasian donors. Along with the roughly 670-subject first cohort, a separate validation cohort of over a hundred different subjects was used. Roughly five DR-DQ haplotypes were handled as single units for association and clustering, since linkage in the cohort was strong. Genome-wide SNP genotypes for about 55% of the roughly 670 donors were used in a later genetic analysis, which treated that subset as a discovery cohort. Typing coverage varied by locus: about 629-640 donors for A, B, C, DRB1 and DQB1; roughly 500 for DQA1; approximately 570 for DPA1; some 470 for DPB1. Roughly 290 gigabases of sequencing data and around 80 million unique TCR sequences made up an early release that covered nearly 650 HLA-typed donors. A later analysis re-examined previously published TCR beta repertoires from hundreds of donors and added high-resolution HLA genotyping to investigate patterns of TCR occurrence. Rather than using new phenotypic data, the later analysis identified candidate immune exposures from TCR beta sequences and from how often those sequences occurred across donors. Donor age, sex, ethnicity and CMV serostatus were collected together with the repertoire data. The study combined high-throughput TCR immunosequencing, statistical association of individual TCRs with disease status, and machine learning to predict cytomegalovirus infection status. Among under 450 genotyped donors of the cohort, an average of approximately 240,000 unique TCR beta nucleotide sequences were sequenced per donor, roughly a sixth of them non-productive. All discovery cohort repertoires had been generated on a single sequencing platform. The study profiled the T cell repertoires of fewer than 850 subjects by immunosequencing and related them to cytomegalovirus serostatus. An earlier analysis of fewer than 750 of the donors used high-throughput TCR beta sequencing to judge whether each TCR beta V gene segment behaved as functional or pseudogenic. Class I and class II HLA loci were covered by the typing at four-digit resolution. The aim of the study was to test whether cataloging public T cell receptors could identify signatures of past pathogen exposure.

The library was generated by the immunoSEQ multiplex PCR assay. For the multiplex PCR, a mixture combining 60 forward primers for TCR Vbeta segments and 13 reverse primers for TCR Jbeta segments was used. The CDR3 region of rearranged TCR beta genes was amplified from genomic DNA by a multiplex PCR assay. On the Illumina HiSeq System, the amplified TCR beta libraries were sequenced as 87-base-pair reads. Processing in the source paper ran as follows. A later analysis counted tens of millions of unique TCR beta chains across the 550 to 800 repertoires, and around 9.9 million of these chains were shared by at least two donors. Raw reads were error-corrected and collapsed into unique sequences with a nearest-neighbor algorithm that merged closely related sequences to remove PCR and sequencing errors. To assign V, D and J gene segments, CDR3 sequences were aligned to IMGT reference sequences. Each retained sequence needed at least a six-nucleotide match to both a V gene segment and a J gene segment. A rearrangement counted as productive if the CDR3 had no stop codons and remained in frame with V and J, and every other rearrangement counted as non-productive. Following IMGT convention, CDR3 was defined as the stretch from the second conserved V-encoded cysteine to the conserved J-encoded phenylalanine. The earlier analysis of about 570 of the donors excluded any sequence lacking an unambiguous match to a single V gene segment. In an earlier analysis of 587 of the donors, V segments were called functional above 56.7% productive rearrangements and were called segregating when the between-donor standard deviation exceeded 5%. A statistical classification framework was built for diagnosing cytomegalovirus status from the catalog of TCR beta chain sequences. V and J gene assignment, in a later analysis, came from comparing TCR nucleotide sequences with IMGT/GENE-DB human TR gene sequences. A later analysis assigned CDR3 sequences and most-parsimonious VDJ recombination scenarios with the TCRdist pipeline. In a later analysis, each TCR beta chain was defined by its CDR3 amino acid sequence together with its V-gene family, and reads lacking a unique V-gene family were excluded. In a later analysis, approximately 640 highly shared, low-generation-probability nucleotide sequences were removed to address suspected cross-contamination and a sequencing artifact. In a later analysis, a clonal expansion index for each public chain was calculated from normalized within-repertoire ranks of inferred template counts. A later analysis computed generation probabilities with a VDJ recombination model fitted to out-of-frame rearrangements, and checked the results against IGoR. A later analysis scored TCR-TCR, TCR-HLA and TCR-CMV co-occurrence with hypergeometric tests, applying a repertoire-size bias correction to TCR pairs. A later analysis estimated false discovery rates by permuting HLA or CMV assignments 20 times. A later analysis grouped co-occurring TCRs with DBSCAN, adding TCRdist sequence similarity when clustering within HLA-allele-positive subsets. Repertoires with fewer than 30,000 or more than 120,000 public chains were left out of co-occurrence clustering, as were four to six repertoires with anomalous nucleotide sharing. TCRdb limited this immuneACCESS table to in-frame rearrangements with V and J called. A share of clones is missing; checked studies link under half to unresolved V genes, and the rest is unexplained. For V, J and clone size, that table is used; D and trimming come from the DNA. The sample includes 210,000 or so clones, with approximately 82% observed a single time. The ten largest clones add up to roughly 0.6% of the sample.

In total, more than 500 healthy bone marrow donors made up the cohort. At the time of sampling, every cohort member was nominally healthy, though immune exposures that went unrecorded were likely present. The donor was CMV seronegative and was included in the group of several hundred seronegative cohort members. Every donor gave a peripheral blood sample, and the peripheral blood mononuclear cells from that sample were used for TCR beta sequencing. The Qiagen DNeasy Blood Extraction Kit was used to extract genomic DNA from the blood cell samples. A remark on this clone: What antigen it recognizes has not been identified. Nothing much larger sits one base from this clone, and base qualities are not available.

Broad study findings and their caveats: Because HLA typing was missing for some donors at each locus, association tests included only the typed subset. The sequencing pipeline was judged likely to have produced a cluster of highly shared sequence variants as a technical artifact. Compared with the approximately 600-donor mean, donors in an Asian-associated ancestry cluster had fewer N-insertions in productive TCRs, according to a later genetic analysis. For the cohort, immune exposure information was limited to CMV serostatus. A later analysis reported that several top co-occurrence clusters appeared linked to parvovirus B19, influenza, CMV and Epstein-Barr virus. A later analysis associated 16,951 TCR beta sequences with specific HLA alleles at a false discovery rate of 0.05. When HLA alleles, especially DR and DQ, strongly co-occurred, attributing TCR associations to individual alleles was difficult. A later analysis found that TCR association rates varied across HLA loci, with DRB1 alleles showing the most associated TCRs and HLA-C alleles the fewest. Because counts were too low, about 15 rarely observed V segments, including chromosome 9 orphons, were left out of the earlier analysis of 587 of the donors. The study gave a list of 150 to 200 TCR beta chains associated with cytomegalovirus. It was suggested by the authors that the approach could potentially be generalized to other disease states and immunological phenotypes. A later analysis found that most CMV-associated TCR beta chains appeared HLA-restricted, with HLA associations seemingly driven largely by CMV exposure. A further reported finding was that TCR beta sequences accurately predicted the HLA-A and HLA-B alleles for most subjects in the first cohort. Sequencing depth was assumed to be roughly uniform across donors in the presence/absence analyses, though that assumption may not hold. Compared with equally common non-associated chains, HLA-associated TCR beta chains in a later analysis were more clonally expanded and had lower generation probabilities. The classifier was reported to diagnose cytomegalovirus status with high specificity and sensitivity in both the original cohort and the validation cohort. Correlated functional status among segregating V segments might be attributable to linkage disequilibrium, but an unknown experimental factor could not be ruled out. The cohort was sequenced for TCR beta chains only, and without alpha or paired-chain data the features that could be detected were limited. In vitro tests confirmed that a few of the cytomegalovirus-associated TCR beta chains recognize cytomegalovirus antigens. V-gene and J-gene trimming of TCR beta chains was associated with a missense DCLRE1C variant in a later genetic analysis, and the association was replicated in an independent cohort. Most TCR sequences were seen in very few donors, while some public TCRs were found in many individuals. Broadly in line with IMGT annotations, most TCR beta V segments showed up in productive rearrangements about 87% or about 30% of the time in an earlier analysis of about 500 of the donors.

This receptor was obtained from a man aged 18 to 30 in good health and CMV-seronegative. Sequencing was performed on PBMCs.

The DNA sequence is TGCAGCGTTGGCGGACAGGAGAACACCGGGGAGCTGTTTTTT. Translated, it gives CSVGGQENTGELFF. The rearranged segments are TRBV29-1 and TRBJ2-2; 7 middle bases align to TRBD1. As encoded in the germline V gene, CDR1 is SQVTM while CDR2 is ANQGSEA. Germline trimming amounts to 4 bases on V and 1 base on J, with 3 as the count of junction bases outside the gene matches. Including the terminal cysteine and phenylalanine, the CDR3 comprises 14 residues. The DNA shown is the 42-base CDR3, in frame from base 1.